These 31 T cell receptor beta chains were sequenced from one sample in a study of T cell repertoires in cytomegalovirus infection (dated by TCRdb to between 2017 and 2020). Sequencing was performed on an Illumina HiSeq 1500. Clones were called with MiXCR by TCRdb after fastp trimmed the public reads at Q25, and only in-frame beta chains were retained. Identical CDR3 proteins give one entry, which carries the most common genes and DNA. This sample lists some 600,000 distinct CDR3 sequences; more than 20% were detected once. The ten most abundant clones make up less than 9.5% of the sample. The sequencing input was CD8+ T cells from PBMCs. These receptor sequences come from a human donor in good health (CMV status not recorded). Some clones in this sample may be carry-over from other donors' samples.

This clonotype came up many times. J is TRBJ2-3 and V is TRBV10-3; D is unclear. The CDR3 sequence is 16 residues long. Germline CDR1 ENHRY, CDR2 SYGVKD. Trimming cost V 0 bases and J 0 bases, with 10 bases left between them. CDR3 loop: CAISESGSSSTDTQYF. As DNA, the CDR3 is TGTGCCATCAGTGAGTCGGGCAGTTCTAGCACAGATACGCAGTATTTT.

CDR3 bases: TGTGCCAGCATCCTACGGGCAAGCACAGATACGCAGTATTTT. Protein sequence: CASILRASTDTQYF. The J gene is TRBJ2-3, the V gene TRBV2; no definite D call. The CDR3 consists of 14 residues. Germline CDR1 is SNHLY and CDR2 is FYNNEI. Deletions cut 7 bases from V and 0 bases from J, with 11 bases between.

In the case of this clonotype: A much larger clone differs from this one at a single base, so this may be a read error. The chain combines TRBV7-6 with TRBJ1-6, with TRBD1 identical over 7 bases. Germline CDR1 and CDR2: SGHVS and FNYEAQ. CDR3 length: 15 residues. The CDR3 DNA reads as TGTGCCAGCAGCTTAGCTCGGGACAGCAATTCATCCCTCCACTTT. This translates into CASSLARDSNSSLHF. Based on the CDR3 plus reference TRBV7-6 and TRBJ1-6, the full variable domain is GAGVSQSPRYKVTKRGQDVALRCDPISGHVSLYWYRQALGQGPEFLTYFNYEAQQDKSGLPNDRFSAERPEGSISTLTIQRTEQRDSAMYRCASSLARDSNSSLHFGNGTRLTVT.

The CDR3, as DNA: TGTGCCAGCAGTCACACCAAGGGGGGAGTTGTCTACGAGCAGTACTTC. Protein product: CASSHTKGGVVYEQYF. The rearrangement links TRBV28 to TRBJ2-7; the D gene could be TRBD1 or TRBD2 (6 bases each). This CDR3 contains 16 residues. V lost 5 bases and J 3 bases, leaving 20 bases between the germline ends. CDR1 and CDR2 (germline): MDHEN, SYDVKM.

This clonotype was observed a few times. The chain links TRBV20-1 to TRBJ2-7; D possibly uses TRBD1 or TRBD2 (6 bases each). CDR1 is DFQATT, CDR2 SNEGSKA, per germline (reference sequence). This CDR3 spans 13 amino acids. V was clipped by 3 bases and J by 3 bases, with 12 bases between them. CDR3 nucleotides: TGCAGTGCTAGGGGGGGCGCGGTCTACGAGCAGTACGTC. Translating it yields CSARGGAVYEQYV.

This clonotype has a handful of counts. The rearrangement links TRBV12-3 or TRBV12-4 to TRBJ2-2; weak D call: TRBD2 (7 bases). The CDR3 loop spans 16 amino acids. V lost 1 base and J 4 bases, leaving 13 bases between the germline ends. CDR3 residues: CASSLEGGYATGELFF. The CDR3 nucleotides read TGTGCCAGCAGTTTAGAGGGGGGGTACGCCACCGGGGAGCTGTTTTTT.

This chain joins TRBV27 and TRBJ2-3; D remains unclear. CDR3 length: 13 residues. Germline CDR1 reads MNHEY; CDR2 reads SMNVEV (reference sequence). Between the trimmed V and J ends, which lost 0 bases and 4 bases, there was a span of 5 bases. The CDR3 reads CASSLSRPDTQYF. CDR3 DNA sequence: TGTGCCAGCAGTTTATCGAGGCCAGATACGCAGTATTTT.

This clonotype was seen at least ten times. The rearrangement joins TRBV7-9 to TRBJ1-6; 7 bases match TRBD1. V lost 5 bases to trimming and J lost 8 bases; unmatched junction nucleotides: 3. This CDR3 is 13 amino acids long. Germline CDR1 and CDR2: SEHNR and FQNEAQ (reference sequence). The CDR3 DNA is TGTGCCAGCAGCACCGACAGGGATTCACCCCTCCACTTT. Protein sequence: CASSTDRDSPLHF.

This clonotype was seen many times. The chain joins TRBV6-2 or TRBV6-3 to TRBJ1-1, with 8 bases matching TRBD1. V was pared by 7 bases and J by 1 base, with 2 bases of the junction left unmatched. This CDR3 is built from 13 residues. Germline CDR1 MNHEY, CDR2 SVGEGT. CDR3 amino acids: CASTGQGNTEAFF. CDR3 bases: TGTGCCAGCACCGGACAGGGGAACACTGAAGCTTTCTTT.

This clonotype was detected many times. This sequence joins TRBV7-2 and TRBJ2-1; weak D call: TRBD2 (5 bases). The CDR3 extends over 14 amino acids. Per the germline V gene, CDR1 is SGHTA and CDR2 is FQGNSA. V shed 4 bases and J shed 2 bases, with 9 bases lying between them. The CDR3 is CASSSDYTYNEQFF. CDR3 DNA sequence: TGTGCCAGCAGCTCTGACTATACCTACAATGAGCAGTTCTTC. Full variable domain (missing parts from reference TRBV7-2 and TRBJ2-1): GAGVSQSPSNKVTEKGKDVELRCDPISGHTALYWYRQSLGQGLEFLIYFQGNSAPDKSGLPSDRFSAERTGGSVSTLTIQRTQQEDSAVYLCASSSDYTYNEQFFGPGTRLTVL.

The sample holds a few counts of this clonotype. The V call is TRBV6-2 or TRBV6-3, the J call TRBJ1-1; weak D call: TRBD1 (5 bases). The CDR3 has 15 amino acids. V lost 0 bases to trimming and J lost 1 base, with 9 bases between them. Germline values: CDR1 MNHEY, CDR2 SVGEGT. CDR3 nucleotide sequence: TGTGCCAGCAGTTACTCGACAGAGACGAACACTGAAGCTTTCTTT. Its translation: CASSYSTETNTEAFF.

This clonotype was recorded at least ten times. The V and J genes are TRBV7-9 and TRBJ2-3; no reliable D call. This CDR3 has 13 residues. The germline V gene has CDR1 SEHNR and CDR2 FQNEAQ (reference sequence). V was clipped by 0 bases and J by 5 bases, with 6 bases between them. CDR3 sequence: CASSLAPEDTQYF. As DNA, the CDR3 is TGTGCCAGCAGCTTAGCCCCAGAAGATACGCAGTATTTT.

In its sample, this clonotype was seen many times. The chain employs TRBV7-6 and TRBJ2-1, with TRBD1 matching 9 bases. Per the germline V gene, CDR1 is SGHVS and CDR2 is FNYEAQ. V dropped 1 base and J dropped 8; count of bases not matched to a gene: 3. The CDR3 has 14 residues. CDR3 in DNA: TGTGCCAGCAGCTTAGGGACAGGGGTGGATGAGCAGTTCTTC. It specifies CASSLGTGVDEQFF.

This clonotype was observed a few times. The V gene is TRBV15, the J gene TRBJ1-5; no definite D call. This CDR3 contains 13 residues. CDR1 and CDR2 (germline): LNHNV, YYDKDF (reference sequence). Trimming left V 0 bases short and J 6 bases short, with 6 bases between. CDR3 residues: CATSRDNGQPQHF. The CDR3 region has the DNA TGTGCCACCAGCAGAGATAATGGTCAGCCCCAGCATTTT.

This chain joins TRBV27 and TRBJ2-5; a weak D match, TRBD2 (6 bases). Trimming cost V 4 bases and J 5 bases, with 20 bases left between them. The V gene's germline CDR1 is MNHEY and CDR2 SMNVEV (reference sequence). The CDR3 runs 16 residues. The CDR3 region has the DNA TGTGCCAGCAGTTCCCCCGGGCGGGGCCGCGGGGAGACCCAGTACTTC. It codes for CASSSPGRGRGETQYF.

This chain joins TRBV6-5 and TRBJ1-6; no clear D. Germline V gene data show CDR1 as MNHEY and CDR2 as SVGAGI. The CDR3 length is 17 residues. Trimming cost V 5 bases and J 0 bases, with 14 bases left between them. CDR3 nucleotide sequence: TGTGCCAGCAGTGAGGGTCAGCGTTACTCCTATAATTCACCCCTCCACTTT. Protein product: CASSEGQRYSYNSPLHF.

This clonotype was counted many times. The CDR3 bases are TGTGCCAGCAAAGCGGGGTCGTCCACCACCTACGAGCAGTACGTC. It is translated as CASKAGSSTTYEQYV. The chain couples TRBV6-2 or TRBV6-3 to TRBJ2-7; 7 bases line up with TRBD2. This CDR3 comprises 15 residues. In germline, CDR1 is MNHEY, CDR2 SVGEGT. Trimming at V came to 7 bases and at J to 2 bases, leaving 11 bases not matched to a gene.

There are a few counts of this clonotype. The rearrangement uses TRBV19 and TRBJ2-7; the D gene is possibly TRBD1 (6 bases). With 5 bases removed from V and 2 bases from J, the gap between germline ends came to 16 bases. This CDR3 comprises 15 residues. The germline gives CDR1 LNHDA, CDR2 SQIVND (reference sequence). CDR3 sequence: CASSSGGWGPYEQYF. The CDR3 DNA is TGTGCCAGTAGTTCTGGGGGCTGGGGTCCCTACGAGCAGTACTTC.

This clonotype appeared a few times. The J gene is TRBJ1-1, the V gene TRBV6-2 or TRBV6-3; TRBD1 agrees at 7 bases. The V and J ends lost 5 bases and 11 bases, in that order; junction bases with no gene match: 8. CDR3 length: 12 amino acids. Germline V gene lookup returns CDR1 MNHEY and CDR2 SVGEGT. The CDR3 sequence is CASSPYRGSAFF. The CDR3 DNA reads TGTGCCAGCAGTCCATACAGGGGAAGTGCTTTCTTT.

The CDR3 bases are TGTGCCAGCCACACCTGGACCGGGAATGAGCAGTTCTTC. This encodes CASHTWTGNEQFF. The chain has TRBV6-2 or TRBV6-3 and TRBJ2-1; no firm D call. V was trimmed by 8 bases and J by 7 bases, leaving 15 bases between them. Germline V CDR1 and CDR2: MNHEY, SVGEGT. There are 13 residues in the CDR3.

This clonotype came up many times. The chain has TRBV7-9 and TRBJ2-3; 11 nucleotides agree with TRBD2. Germline trimming cut 4 bases from V and 2 bases from J; bases unmatched to any gene: 2. This CDR3 is built from 15 residues. Germline loops: CDR1 SEHNR, CDR2 FQNEAQ (reference sequence). As DNA, the CDR3 is TGTGCCAGCAGCTCGACTAGCGGGACCACAGATACGCAGTATTTT. Protein: CASSSTSGTTDTQYF.

This sequence joins TRBV6-2 or TRBV6-3 and TRBJ2-5; 8 nucleotides align to TRBD2. This CDR3 is built from 16 residues. Germline CDR1 reads MNHEY; CDR2 reads SVGEGT. Trimming cost V 7 bases and J 2 bases; bases outside gene matches: 12. The CDR3 sequence is CASTPGGGWEQETQYF. CDR3 DNA: TGTGCCAGCACCCCCGGGGGGGGGTGGGAACAAGAGACCCAGTACTTC.

V gene TRBV20-1 combines with J gene TRBJ2-3; maybe TRBD2 (5 bases). Germline V gives CDR1 DFQATT, CDR2 SNEGSKA (reference sequence). Trimming shortened V by 6 bases and J by 4 bases, and 20 bases separated the two germline ends. The CDR3 runs 15 residues. CDR3 nucleotides: TGCAGTGCCAGCCCCGAGGACCTCGGGGCAGATACGCAGTATTTT. Translated: CSASPEDLGADTQYF.

This clonotype was recorded at least ten times. The chain uses TRBV7-2 and TRBJ2-4; possibly TRBD2 for D (5 bases). V dropped 1 base and J dropped 4 bases, with 14 bases sitting between them. The CDR3 is made up of 16 amino acids. CDR1 is SGHTA and CDR2 is FQGNSA in the germline V gene. Here the CDR3 DNA reads TGTGCCAGCAGCTTAGGTGTCAGCGGAGTTAAAAACATTCAGTACTTC. Residues: CASSLGVSGVKNIQYF.

The chain joins TRBV5-4 to TRBJ2-5; 8 positions agree with TRBD2. The trim removed 0 bases at V and 5 bases at J, leaving 12 bases unmatched. Germline loops: CDR1 SGHNT, CDR2 YYREEE (reference sequence). This CDR3 region has 17 residues. The CDR3 spells CASSLVGSGGGWETQYF. The CDR3 coding sequence is TGTGCCAGCAGCTTGGTGGGGTCGGGGGGGGGCTGGGAGACCCAGTACTTC.

This clonotype was seen more than once but under ten times. This sequence joins TRBV6-2 or TRBV6-3 and TRBJ2-2; D perhaps matches TRBD2 (5 bases). This CDR3 is built from 18 residues. Trimming took off 3 bases at V and 3 bases at J, with 20 bases between the two ends. Germline CDR1 is MNHEY and CDR2 is SVGEGT. CDR3 loop: CASSYFRPVRVDTGELFF. The CDR3 coding sequence is TGTGCCAGCAGTTATTTTAGGCCGGTGAGGGTGGACACCGGGGAGCTGTTTTTT.

This clonotype was recorded a few times. The V and J genes are TRBV28 and TRBJ2-7; D might be TRBD1 (6 bases). V was pared by 5 bases and J by 5 bases, with 13 bases between. Germline V gene lookup returns CDR1 MDHEN and CDR2 SYDVKM. The CDR3 is 13 amino acids. The CDR3 coding sequence is TGTGCCAGCAGTCTATTACAGGGTCACGAGCAGTACGTC. Its protein is CASSLLQGHEQYV.

On this clonotype itself: A much larger clone is a single base away; this may be a read error. This chain connects TRBV28 to TRBJ2-1; 8 nucleotides line up with TRBD1. CDR3 size: 16 residues. Germline V CDR1 and CDR2: MDHEN, SYDVKM. The CDR3 is CVSSFPGTGGIDEQFF. CDR3 DNA: TGTGTCAGCAGTTTCCCGGGGACAGGCGGAATCGATGAGCAGTTCTTC.

The chain is built from TRBV5-6 and TRBJ2-5; maybe TRBD2 (6 bases). With 0 bases removed from V and 5 bases from J, the gap between germline ends came to 14 bases. The germline CDR1 and CDR2 sequences are SGHDT and YYEEEE. The CDR3 totals 15 residues. The CDR3 DNA is TGTGCCAGCAGCTTGGAGGAGGGACCCTGGGAGACCCAGTACTTC. Translating gives CASSLEEGPWETQYF. The whole variable domain, remainder taken from reference TRBV5-6 and TRBJ2-5, is DAGVTQSPTHLIKTRGQQVTLRCSPKSGHDTVSWYQQALGQGPQFIFQYYEEEERQRGNFPDRFSGHQFPNYSSELNVNALLLGDSALYLCASSLEEGPWETQYFGPGTRLLVL.

The chain uses TRBV14 and TRBJ2-1; D may correspond to TRBD1 or TRBD2 (7 bases each). V lost 6 bases, J lost 8 bases, and 14 bases lay in between. Germline loops: CDR1 SGHDN, CDR2 FVKESK. This CDR3 has 13 residues. The CDR3 protein is CASRLRGGDEQFF. The DNA for the CDR3 is TGTGCCAGCAGGCTCAGGGGGGGCGATGAGCAGTTCTTC.

The V gene is TRBV6-2 or TRBV6-3, the J gene TRBJ2-6; D not resolved. Germline values: CDR1 MNHEY, CDR2 SVGEGT. Trimming took off 2 bases at V and 1 base at J, with 12 bases between the two ends. This CDR3 comprises 17 residues. The CDR3 loop reads CASSYQADPSGANVLTF. The DNA for the CDR3 is TGTGCCAGCAGTTACCAGGCAGACCCTTCTGGGGCCAACGTCCTGACTTTC.